These 18 T cell receptor beta chains originate from one sample sequenced in a study of CD8+CD57+ T cells in acquired aplastic anemia (dated by TCRdb to the late 2010s). Expansion of CD8+CD57+ cells had been shown by flow cytometry in the patients chosen for sequencing. The sequencing machine was an Illumina HiSeq 2000. Genomic DNA served as template for TCR beta VDJ combination and CDR3 sequence profiling. TCRdb trimmed public reads at Q25 via fastp, called clones via MiXCR and kept in-frame beta chains. Every distinct CDR3 protein forms one entry, paired with its most common genes and DNA. This sample holds about half a million distinct CDR3 sequences; approximately 32% were observed only once. The ten most abundant clones make up less than 0.85% of the sample. Sample: sorted CD4+, CD8+, or CD8+CD57+ T cells (not recorded which) from PBMCs. These receptor sequences come from a human donor with aplastic anemia.

As to this clonotype: Since a much larger clone is just one base distant, this may be a read error. This chain joins TRBV7-6 and TRBJ2-5; D gene ambiguous. Germline assignment: CDR1 SGHVS and CDR2 FNYEAQ. This CDR3 has 14 residues. The V gene lost 1 base and the J gene lost 5 bases, with 11 bases spanning the gap. CDR3 DNA: TGTGCCAGCAGCTTAGTAGGGATAGGGGAGACCCAGTACTTC. It is translated as CASSLVGIGETQYF. Full variable domain (remainder filled in from reference TRBV7-6 and TRBJ2-5): GAGVSQSPRYKVTKRGQDVALRCDPISGHVSLYWYRQALGQGPEFLTYFNYEAQQDKSGLPNDRFSAERPEGSISTLTIQRTEQRDSAMYRCASSLVGIGETQYFGPGTRLLVL.

The V and J genes are TRBV29-1 and TRBJ1-6; weak D call: TRBD1 (6 bases). CDR3 length equals 13 residues. Germline V gene sequence: CDR1 SQVTM, CDR2 ANQGSEA. V was pared by 1 base and J by 11 bases, with 12 bases between. CDR3 amino acids: CSVEGWQGTPLHF. As DNA, the CDR3 is TGCAGCGTTGAAGGGTGGCAGGGGACACCCCTCCACTTT. The complete variable domain, with remaining parts taken from reference TRBV29-1 and TRBJ1-6, reads SAVISQKPSRDICQRGTSLTIQCQVDSQVTMMFWYRQQPGQSLTLIATANQGSEATYESGFVIDKFPISRPNLTFSTLTVSNMSPEDSSIYLCSVEGWQGTPLHFGNGTRLTVT.

Notes on this clonotype: Given a much more abundant clone one base away, this may be a read error. The chain recombines TRBV19 with TRBJ2-4; 9 bases line up with TRBD1. Germline CDR1 reads LNHDA; CDR2 reads SQIVND (reference sequence). The CDR3 loop spans 15 amino acids. Trimming at V came to 8 bases and at J to 4 bases, leaving 9 bases not matched to a gene. CDR3 bases: TGTGCCAGTGGTAGATACGGGACAGGGAAAAACATTCAGTACTTC. Translating gives CASGRYGTGKNIQYF.

This clonotype was picked up many times. The J gene is TRBJ1-2, the V gene TRBV7-9, with 12 bases that match TRBD1. The CDR3 sequence is 14 residues long. CDR1 and CDR2 (germline): SEHNR, FQNEAQ (reference sequence). V trimming: 6 bases; J trimming: 5 bases; junction bases outside the gene matches: 4. CDR3 protein: CASSPGQGAYGYTF. In DNA form, the CDR3 reads TGTGCCAGCAGTCCGGGACAGGGGGCTTATGGCTACACCTTC.

In this sample, this clonotype turned up many times. The CDR3: CASRGQGTYEQYF. DNA of the CDR3: TGTGCCAGCAGGGGACAGGGAACCTACGAGCAGTACTTC. The V call is TRBV7-2, the J call TRBJ2-7, with 9 bases matching TRBD1. From germline, CDR1 is SGHTA and CDR2 FQGNSA. CDR3 length equals 13 residues. V was clipped by 6 bases and J by 2 bases; unmatched bases: 2. Together with reference TRBV7-2 and TRBJ2-7, the CDR3 gives the full variable domain: GAGVSQSPSNKVTEKGKDVELRCDPISGHTALYWYRQSLGQGLEFLIYFQGNSAPDKSGLPSDRFSAERTGGSVSTLTIQRTQQEDSAVYLCASRGQGTYEQYFGPGTRLTVT.

This clonotype was counted ten times or more. J is TRBJ2-3 and V is TRBV20-1; D call uncertain. Germline CDR1 DFQATT, CDR2 SNEGSKA (reference sequence). V was cut by 1 base and J by 10 bases, with 9 bases left in between. This CDR3 has 11 residues. This CDR3 reads CSARGGYAQYF. CDR3 sequence (DNA): TGCAGTGCTAGAGGAGGTTATGCGCAGTATTTT.

There are a few counts of this clonotype. This chain joins TRBV20-1 and TRBJ2-5, with D hard to call. The CDR3 runs 14 residues. Trimming took 3 bases from V and 1 from J, leaving 12 bases between them. Germline lookup yields CDR1 DFQATT and CDR2 SNEGSKA (reference sequence). The CDR3 DNA follows: TGCAGTGCTAGGAAGTCGCAGGTCCAAGAGACCCAGTACTTC. As protein: CSARKSQVQETQYF.

This sequence joins TRBV2 and TRBJ2-1; a possible D gene is TRBD2 (6 bases). CDR3 length: 13 amino acids. V was trimmed by 4 bases and J by 7 bases, leaving 11 bases between them. Germline V gives CDR1 SNHLY, CDR2 FYNNEI. The CDR3 is CASSVTRVNEQFF. CDR3 DNA sequence: TGTGCCAGCAGTGTGACTAGGGTGAATGAGCAGTTCTTC.

The gene calls are TRBV29-1 and TRBJ1-2; 7 nucleotides agree with TRBD1. The V gene's germline CDR1 is SQVTM and CDR2 ANQGSEA. The ends lost 8 bases at V and 4 bases at J; junction bases unmatched: 10. The length of the CDR3 is 13 residues. CDR3 loop: CSSPDRDGYGYTF. The CDR3 DNA is TGCAGCAGTCCTGACAGGGACGGCTATGGCTACACCTTC.

The chain has TRBV11-1 and TRBJ2-2, with D perhaps TRBD1 (6 bases). The germline V gene encodes CDR1 SGHAT and CDR2 FQDESV (reference sequence). The CDR3 totals 16 residues. Trimming left V 5 bases short and J 6 bases short, with 19 bases between. CDR3 coding DNA: TGTGCCAGCAGCCTTATCAGGGGTGTGTTTCCCGGGGAGCTGTTTTTT. This gives the protein CASSLIRGVFPGELFF.

The J gene is TRBJ2-7, the V gene TRBV9, with D perhaps matching TRBD2 (6 bases). Germline V gene data show CDR1 as SGDLS and CDR2 as YYNGEE. CDR3 length: 17 amino acids. V shed 0 bases and J shed 0 bases, with 16 bases lying between them. CDR3 coding DNA: TGTGCCAGCAGCGTAGAAGGAGTTGGGGGAGGCTCCTACGAGCAGTACTTC. Translating gives CASSVEGVGGGSYEQYF.

This clonotype showed up many times. This rearrangement joins TRBV20-1 to TRBJ1-5; no firm D call. Trimming removed 1 base at V and 0 bases at J, with 7 bases between. CDR3 length: 14 amino acids. CDR1 is DFQATT, CDR2 SNEGSKA, per germline (reference sequence). The CDR3 region has the DNA TGCAGTGCTAGAGCTGTTGTTAGCAATCAGCCCCAGCATTTT. This encodes CSARAVVSNQPQHF.

There are a few counts of this clonotype. This chain links TRBV5-5 with TRBJ2-7; the D call may be TRBD1 or TRBD2 (5 bases each). CDR1 SGHKS and CDR2 YYEKEE come from the germline V gene (reference sequence). This CDR3 has 15 amino acids. V was trimmed by 4 bases and J by 5 bases, leaving 19 bases between them. The CDR3: CASSLWDRLGDEQYF. CDR3 DNA sequence: TGTGCCAGCAGCCTTTGGGACCGCCTTGGGGACGAGCAGTACTTC. The full variable domain, its missing parts supplied by reference TRBV5-5 and TRBJ2-7, is DAGVTQSPTHLIKTRGQQVTLRCSPISGHKSVSWYQQVLGQGPQFIFQYYEKEERGRGNFPDRFSARQFPNYSSELNVNALLLGDSALYLCASSLWDRLGDEQYFGPGTRLTVT.

V usage is TRBV30 and J usage is TRBJ2-1, with 12 bases fitting TRBD1. J gave up 6 bases and V 0 bases, and 9 bases lay outside the gene matches. The CDR3 is 17 residues long. Germline V gene sequence: CDR1 GTSNPN, CDR2 SVGIG (reference sequence). The CDR3 DNA follows: TGTGCCTGGAGTGTAGGCGGTCCGGGACAGGGGGCCAATGAGCAGTTCTTC. It translates to CAWSVGGPGQGANEQFF.

This clonotype appeared a single time. The rearrangement uses TRBV5-1 and TRBJ2-7; the D is unclear. V lost 0 bases and J 2 bases, leaving 15 bases between the germline ends. The germline V gene has CDR1 SGHRS and CDR2 YFSETQ. This CDR3 has 16 amino acids. The CDR3 here is CASSLEGSPFTYEQYF. Written as DNA, the CDR3 is TGCGCCAGCAGCTTGGAAGGCAGCCCTTTCACCTACGAGCAGTACTTC.

In this sample, this clonotype turned up many times. The CDR3 bases are TGTGCCAGCAGCCAAGTTCGTGGATTTGATGGCTACACCTTC. Residues: CASSQVRGFDGYTF. This chain joins TRBV14 and TRBJ1-2; D call uncertain. This CDR3 has 14 amino acids. From germline, CDR1 is SGHDN and CDR2 FVKESK. V was shortened by 1 base and J by 6 bases, with 12 bases between the two germline ends. Full variable domain (missing parts from reference TRBV14 and TRBJ1-2): EAGVTQFPSHSVIEKGQTVTLRCDPISGHDNLYWYRRVMGKEIKFLLHFVKESKQDESGMPNNRFLAERTGGTYSTLKVQPAELEDSGVYFCASSQVRGFDGYTFGSGTRLTVV.

CDR3 protein: CASSSQRDRGYSNQPQHF. The CDR3 nucleotides read TGTGCCAGCAGCTCTCAACGGGACAGGGGTTATAGCAATCAGCCCCAGCATTTT. The V gene is TRBV7-9, the J gene TRBJ1-5, with 10 nucleotides matching TRBD1. The CDR3 spans 18 residues. Trimming cost V 4 bases and J 0 bases; bases outside gene matches: 9. Germline-derived CDR1 and CDR2 are SEHNR and FQNEAQ (reference sequence).

Turning to this clonotype: A much larger clone differs by one base, so this may be a read error. CDR3 amino acids: CASSLNSNEQYF. The CDR3 DNA reads TGTGCCAGCAGCTTAAACTCCAATGAGCAGTACTTC. This chain uses TRBV7-9 with TRBJ2-1, with unresolved D. The J call is uncertain, as TRBJ2-7 better fits the DNA end. Germline values: CDR1 SEHNR, CDR2 FQNEAQ (reference sequence). The CDR3 spans 12 residues.